Presented here are 14 T cell receptor beta chains from one specimen sequenced in a study of shared clonotypes between healthy human individuals. Clones were read by immunoSEQ multiplex PCR, and TCRdb kept only the in-frame ones, dropping some. Among roughly 2,000,000 clones listed, 85% to 95% were seen once. Naive CD8 isolation took CD45RO-negative cells positively selected for CCR7 and excluded terminally differentiated effector memory CD45RA+ cells. Source material: naive CD8+ T cells sorted from blood. These receptors were taken from a man aged 18 to 30 in good health.

About this clone: This sample also contains other DNA sequences that code for the same CDR3. The chain is built from TRBV5-1 and TRBJ1-1, with TRBD1 as a possible D gene (6 bases). Germline CDR1 SGHRS, CDR2 YFSETQ. The V gene lost 1 base and the J gene lost 4 bases, with 8 bases spanning the gap. This CDR3 has 13 amino acids. CDR3 protein: CASSLSRGTEAFF. CDR3 nucleotides: TGCGCCAGCAGCTTGTCCAGGGGCACTGAAGCTTTCTTT.

The CDR3 DNA follows: TGTGCCAGCAGCTTTGGACAGGGGACCACAGATACGCAGTATTTT. Translation gives CASSFGQGTTDTQYF. The rearrangement links TRBV11-2 to TRBJ2-3; 9 bases are shared with TRBD1. This CDR3 is built from 15 residues. Germline V gene sequence: CDR1 SGHAT, CDR2 FQNNGV. Trimming removed 3 bases from V and 2 bases from J; junction bases left unmatched: 3. The variable domain in full, completed from reference TRBV11-2 and TRBJ2-3, reads EAGVAQSPRYKIIEKRQSVAFWCNPISGHATLYWYQQILGQGPKLLIQFQNNGVVDDSQLPKDRFSAERLKGVDSTLKIQPAKLEDSAVYLCASSFGQGTTDTQYFGPGTRLTVL.

V and J are TRBV7-9 and TRBJ2-1, with 8 bases identical to TRBD2. Germline-derived CDR1 and CDR2 are SEHNR and FQNEAQ (reference sequence). The CDR3 is 14 residues long. Losses at the gene ends were 6 bases for V and 9 bases for J; bases not matched to a gene: 10. The CDR3: CASRVGPSGSEQFF. Written as DNA, the CDR3 is TGTGCCAGCAGAGTAGGGCCTAGCGGGTCTGAGCAGTTCTTC.

CDR3 bases: TGTGCCAGCAGCATAGTAGTAGCGGGAGATCACAATGAGCAGTTCTTC. The encoded protein is CASSIVVAGDHNEQFF. The V gene is TRBV7-9, the J gene TRBJ2-1, with 9 nucleotides matching TRBD2. With 5 bases clipped from V and 5 bases from J, the junction kept 10 bases outside the gene matches. The CDR3 runs 16 residues. Germline-derived CDR1 and CDR2 are SEHNR and FQNEAQ (reference sequence).

As DNA, the CDR3 is TGTGCCAGCAGCCTCACTGGGGCAGGGTCGGAGACCCAGTACTTC. Translating gives CASSLTGAGSETQYF. The chain carries TRBV7-3 and TRBJ2-5, with a tentative D call TRBD1 (5 bases). The CDR3 consists of 15 residues. Per germline, CDR1 SGHTA and CDR2 FQGTGA. V lost 5 bases to trimming and J lost 5 bases, with 18 bases between them.

The V call is TRBV5-8, the J call TRBJ2-1; the D gene is possibly TRBD1 (6 bases). Germline lookup yields CDR1 SGHTS and CDR2 YDEGEE. Trimming left V 3 bases short and J 8 bases short, with 9 bases between. This CDR3 spans 12 amino acids. The CDR3 spells CASSSGAYEQFF. Here the CDR3 DNA reads TGTGCCAGCAGCTCAGGGGCCTATGAGCAGTTCTTC.

The J gene is TRBJ2-7, the V gene TRBV6-1; D tentatively reads TRBD1 or TRBD2 (5 bases each). The CDR3 spans 16 residues. The V gene's germline CDR1 is MNHNS and CDR2 SASEGT. V dropped 2 bases and J dropped 2 bases, with 16 bases sitting between them. Here the CDR3 DNA reads TGTGCCAGCAGTGAACTTCTGGGACGGCTAACCTACGAGCAGTACTTC. As protein: CASSELLGRLTYEQYF.

The chain links TRBV6-1 to TRBJ2-5, with D hard to call. V dropped 3 bases and J dropped 5 bases, with 4 bases sitting between them. Per the germline V gene, CDR1 is MNHNS and CDR2 is SASEGT. The length of the CDR3 is 11 residues. The chain's CDR3 is CASSDLETQYF. Written as DNA, the CDR3 is TGTGCCAGCAGTGACCTGGAGACCCAGTACTTC.

The chain carries TRBV7-9 and TRBJ2-7; D may be TRBD1 (6 bases). Germline CDR1 is SEHNR and CDR2 is FQNEAQ (reference sequence). The CDR3 loop spans 12 amino acids. The V and J ends lost 5 bases and 5 bases respectively, with 10 bases between them. CDR3 sequence: CASSPGVNEQYF. The CDR3 DNA reads as TGTGCCAGCAGCCCAGGGGTGAACGAGCAGTACTTC.

The chain is built from TRBV7-9 and TRBJ2-6; D gene ambiguous. Per the germline V gene, CDR1 is SEHNR and CDR2 is FQNEAQ (reference sequence). The CDR3 runs 13 residues. Trimming removed 10 bases from V and 3 bases from J, with 10 bases in between. DNA for the CDR3: TGTGCCAACCTTTTTGGTGGGGCCAACGTCCTGACTTTC. Translated, it gives CANLFGGANVLTF.

This rearrangement joins TRBV11-2 to TRBJ2-5; D perhaps matches TRBD2 (5 bases). V shed 0 bases and J shed 4 bases, with 12 bases lying between them. The CDR3 is made up of 15 amino acids. The germline gives CDR1 SGHAT, CDR2 FQNNGV. CDR3: CASSLELVEGETQYF. The CDR3 region has the DNA TGTGCCAGCAGCTTAGAACTAGTAGAGGGAGAGACCCAGTACTTC.

This clone was found a few times. The chain has TRBV2 and TRBJ1-2; a possible D gene is TRBD1 (6 bases). V was clipped by 8 bases and J by 4 bases, with 11 bases between them. The V gene's germline CDR1 is SNHLY and CDR2 FYNNEI. This CDR3 has 12 residues. The CDR3 is CASLTGPYGYTF. The CDR3 DNA sequence: TGTGCCAGCCTGACAGGACCCTATGGCTACACCTTC. Based on the CDR3 plus reference TRBV2 and TRBJ1-2, the full variable domain is EPEVTQTPSHQVTQMGQEVILRCVPISNHLYFYWYRQILGQKVEFLVSFYNNEISEKSEIFDDQFSVERPDGSNFTLKIRSTKLEDSAMYFCASLTGPYGYTFGSGTRLTVV.

Regarding this clone: This same CDR3 is encoded by further DNA sequences in the sample. The chain uses TRBV13 and TRBJ1-2; a possible D gene is TRBD1 (6 bases). Per the germline V gene, CDR1 is PRHDT and CDR2 is FYEKMQ (reference sequence). Trimming removed 5 bases at V and 2 bases at J, with 9 bases between. The CDR3 consists of 13 residues. For the CDR3, the DNA is TGTGCCAGCAGCCTTACAGGGAACTATGGCTACACCTTC. Residues: CASSLTGNYGYTF.

V usage is TRBV2 and J usage is TRBJ1-2, with 11 bases that match TRBD1. CDR1 is SNHLY and CDR2 is FYNNEI in the germline V gene. V was clipped by 8 bases and J by 6 bases; unmatched bases: 8. The CDR3 is 14 amino acids. CDR3 protein: CASSPGQGVHGYTF. The CDR3 nucleotides are TGTGCCAGCTCCCCGGGACAGGGGGTCCATGGCTACACCTTC.